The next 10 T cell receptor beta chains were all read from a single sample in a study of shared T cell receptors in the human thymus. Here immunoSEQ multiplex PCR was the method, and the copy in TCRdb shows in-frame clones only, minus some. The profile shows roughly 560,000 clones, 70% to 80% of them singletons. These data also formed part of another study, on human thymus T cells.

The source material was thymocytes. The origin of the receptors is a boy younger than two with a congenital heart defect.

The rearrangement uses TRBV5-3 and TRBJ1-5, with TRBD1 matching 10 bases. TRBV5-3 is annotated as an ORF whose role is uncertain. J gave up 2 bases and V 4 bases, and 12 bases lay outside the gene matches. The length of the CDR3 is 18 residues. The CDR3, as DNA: TGTGCCAGAAGCCTGGGACAGGGGAGGGATGCTGGCAATCAGCCCCAGCATTTT. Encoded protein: CARSLGQGRDAGNQPQHF.

The CDR3 DNA reads TGTGCCTGGGGGGAACCGGGACAGGGTGCCTACGAGCAGTACTTC. Translating it yields CAWGEPGQGAYEQYF. The V call is TRBV30, the J call TRBJ2-7, with 9 bases that match TRBD1. J was trimmed by 2 bases and V by 5 bases; bases with no gene match: 10. The germline CDR1 and CDR2 sequences are GTSNPN and SVGIG (reference sequence). The CDR3 length is 15 residues. Using reference TRBV30 and TRBJ2-7 for the parts outside the CDR3, the full variable domain is SQTIHQWPATLVQPVGSPLSLECTVEGTSNPNLYWYRQAAGRGLQLLFYSVGIGQISSEVPQNLSASRPQDRQFILSSKKLLLSDSGFYLCAWGEPGQGAYEQYFGPGTRLTVT.

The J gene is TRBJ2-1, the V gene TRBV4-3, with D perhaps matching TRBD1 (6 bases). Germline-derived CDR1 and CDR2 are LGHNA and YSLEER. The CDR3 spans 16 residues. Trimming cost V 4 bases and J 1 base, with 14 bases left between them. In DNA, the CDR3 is TGCGCCAGCAGCCTATACAGGGAAAGGTCCTACAATGAGCAGTTCTTC. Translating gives CASSLYRERSYNEQFF.

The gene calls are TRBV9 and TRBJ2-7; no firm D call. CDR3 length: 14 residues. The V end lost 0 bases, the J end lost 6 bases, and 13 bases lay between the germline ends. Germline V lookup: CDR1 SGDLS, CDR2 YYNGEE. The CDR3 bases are TGTGCCAGCAGCGTAGGGCCCTCCCCTGTCGAGCAGTACTTC. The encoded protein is CASSVGPSPVEQYF.

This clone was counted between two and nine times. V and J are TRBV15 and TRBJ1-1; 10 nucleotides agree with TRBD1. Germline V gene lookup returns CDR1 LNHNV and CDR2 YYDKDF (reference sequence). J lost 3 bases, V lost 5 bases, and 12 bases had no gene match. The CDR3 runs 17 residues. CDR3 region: CATSGFSGQGGHTEAFF. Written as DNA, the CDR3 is TGTGCCACCAGCGGCTTCTCAGGACAGGGGGGGCACACTGAAGCTTTCTTT.

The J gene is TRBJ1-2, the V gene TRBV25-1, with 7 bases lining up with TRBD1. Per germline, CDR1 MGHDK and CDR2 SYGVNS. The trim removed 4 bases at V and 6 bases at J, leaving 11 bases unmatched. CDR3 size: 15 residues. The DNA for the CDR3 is TGTGCCAGCAGTGGGACCAAAGGACAGGCGAATGGCTACACCTTC. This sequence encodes CASSGTKGQANGYTF.

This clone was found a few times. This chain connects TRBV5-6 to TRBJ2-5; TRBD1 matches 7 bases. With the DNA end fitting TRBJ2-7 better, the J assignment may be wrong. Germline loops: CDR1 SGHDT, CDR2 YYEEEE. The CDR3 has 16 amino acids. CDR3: CASSLAGQLSSYEQYF. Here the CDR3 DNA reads TGTGCCAGCAGCTTGGCGGGACAGTTAAGCTCCTACGAGCAGTACTTC.

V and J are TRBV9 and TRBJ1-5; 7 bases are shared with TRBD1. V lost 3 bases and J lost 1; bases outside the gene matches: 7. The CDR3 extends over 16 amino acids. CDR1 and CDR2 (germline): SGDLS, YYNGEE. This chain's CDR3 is CASSATGDGSNQPQHF. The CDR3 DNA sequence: TGTGCCAGCAGCGCCACAGGGGACGGAAGCAATCAGCCCCAGCATTTT.

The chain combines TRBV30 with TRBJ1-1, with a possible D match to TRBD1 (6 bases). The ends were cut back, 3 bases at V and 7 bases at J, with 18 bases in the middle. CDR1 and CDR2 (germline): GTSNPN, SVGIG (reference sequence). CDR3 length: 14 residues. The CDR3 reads CAWSERSRRGEAFF. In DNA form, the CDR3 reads TGTGCCTGGAGCGAAAGGTCGCGCAGGGGTGAAGCTTTCTTT.

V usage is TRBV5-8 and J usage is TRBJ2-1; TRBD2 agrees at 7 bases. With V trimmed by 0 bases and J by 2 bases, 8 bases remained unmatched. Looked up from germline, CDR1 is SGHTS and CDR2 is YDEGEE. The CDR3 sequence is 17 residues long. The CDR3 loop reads CASSLGGSSGPYNEQFF. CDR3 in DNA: TGTGCCAGCAGCTTGGGGGGGTCTAGCGGACCCTACAATGAGCAGTTCTTC.